This TCR beta chain was recovered during a study of cytomegalovirus exposure and HLA in healthy donors. In regard to this clone: Its specificity is not known.

Regarding the study as a whole: Across donors, sequencing depth was assumed by presence/absence analyses to be roughly uniform. According to an earlier analysis, most TCR beta V segments yielded productive rearrangements about 90% or about 30% of the time.

V lost 3 bases and J lost 5, with 4 bases in between. The V gene's germline CDR1 is SGHVS and CDR2 FQNEAQ. This CDR3 is 12 amino acids long. PCR was performed using 60 Vbeta and 13 Jbeta primers. TCRdb's copy holds only in-frame clones and misses some; the assay was immunoSEQ multiplex PCR. The top ten hold 3.7% of the sample, which has some 180,000 clones, over 65% seen once. The sequencing input was PBMCs. This chain joins TRBV7-8 and TRBJ2-2; D is unresolved. The clonotype was recovered from a woman between 55 and 75 years old in good health and CMV-seropositive. The DNA for the CDR3 is TGTGCCAGCAGCTTCCCTACCGGGGAGCTGTTTTTT. Its protein is CASSFPTGELFF.